This T cell receptor (beta chain) was identified in a study of blood T cell repertoires in COVID-19. Recruited during active infection, patients (from Seattle) were subsequently followed longitudinally. Deletions cut 3 bases from V and 1 base from J, with 5 bases between. The CDR3 spans 13 residues. In germline, CDR1 is SGHNT, CDR2 YENEEA. TCRdb's table, derived via immunoSEQ multiplex PCR, lists solely in-frame clones and lacks some. The data show 200,000 to 300,000 clones, more than 85% seen once. The material sequenced was peripheral blood. This clonotype was obtained from a person aged 18-35 years with COVID-19, enrolled during active disease. The V call is TRBV11-3, the J call TRBJ2-3; D not resolved. CDR3 residues: CASSLERTDTQYF. CDR3 bases: TGTGCCAGCAGCTTGGAGCGCACAGATACGCAGTATTTT.